This TCR beta chain was identified in a study of blood T cell repertoires in COVID-19 (dated by TCRdb to 2018 to 2020). Broadly, across the study: Collaborator samples came from the United States, Italy and Spain and covered acute and convalescent phases of COVID-19. The dataset comprised deeply sampled blood TCRbeta repertoires from subjects exposed to, actively infected with, or recovered from COVID-19. The samples were drawn from the first 160 participants of the ongoing ImmuneRACE study and from about 1,200 subjects provided by 6 global collaborators. A de-identified subject ID, COVID-19 status, age in years and sex were almost always included in the sample metadata. The prospective study material was composed of cDNA or gDNA derived from T cells, B-cell-depleted T cells, or PBMCs. The repertoires were released in a freely available public database intended as a resource for research on the immune response to SARS-CoV-2. HLA class I and class II types, where available, came from metadata supplied by the sample provider rather than from assay-based typing.

TCRbeta CDR3 regions were amplified from genomic DNA using the immunoSEQ Assay, a bias-controlled multiplex PCR. The authors' analysis ran thus. Nucleated cell counts per sample were estimated from amplification of reference gene primers within the assay. To quantify the absolute abundance of each unique TCRbeta CDR3 rearrangement, sequence reads were collapsed and filtered. For each sample, productive Simpson clonality was calculated by taking the square root of Simpson's diversity index across productive rearrangements. TCRdb carries this immuneACCESS record with in-frame sequences only. Its versions omit some clonotypes, under half of them owing to an unresolved V gene in the studies checked, with the rest unexplained. D and trimming come from the DNA, and the V and J calls and clone size come from that table. For this sample the table gives about 200,000 clones, of which 70% to 90% were detected only once. Roughly 5.5% of the sample belongs to the ten largest clones.

Turning to this clone: The antigen this receptor binds is unknown. No much larger clonotype is one base removed from it; base qualities were not supplied.

Summary of the overall study and its limitations: The amount of clinical and demographic metadata varied by source and participant and was provided uncurated.

The collaborating institutions used their own protocols to collect whole blood in K2EDTA tubes. For TCRbeta analysis, collaborators shipped samples as frozen whole blood, isolated PBMCs, or DNA extracted from either of those sample types. The CDR3 holds 14 amino acids from the cysteine to the phenylalanine. The only DNA kept is the CDR3, 42 bases in frame from the first base. A distance of 13 bases separates the germline ends of V and J, which lose 3 bases and 5 bases respectively. CDR1 MDHEN and CDR2 SYDVKM were looked up in the germline V gene. The source is a man in his forties with active or convalescent COVID-19. The chain links TRBV28 with TRBJ1-1, with the D gene not clear enough to name. Specimen: peripheral blood. The nucleotides read TGTGCCAGCAGTTTTTTGGTTATGCGGACTGAAGCTTTCTTT. Its translation is CASSFLVMRTEAFF.